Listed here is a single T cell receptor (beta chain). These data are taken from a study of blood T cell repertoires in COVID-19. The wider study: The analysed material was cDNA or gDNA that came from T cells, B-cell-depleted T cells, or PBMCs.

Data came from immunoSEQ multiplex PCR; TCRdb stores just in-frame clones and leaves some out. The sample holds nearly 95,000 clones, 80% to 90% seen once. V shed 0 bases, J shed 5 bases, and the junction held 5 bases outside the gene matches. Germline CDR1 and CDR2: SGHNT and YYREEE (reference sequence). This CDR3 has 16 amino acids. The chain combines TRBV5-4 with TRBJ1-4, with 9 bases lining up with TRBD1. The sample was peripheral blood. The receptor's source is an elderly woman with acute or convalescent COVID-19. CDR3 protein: CASSLASGTGNEKLFF. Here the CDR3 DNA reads TGTGCCAGCAGCTTGGCGAGCGGGACAGGGAATGAAAAACTGTTTTTT.